This T cell receptor (beta chain) originates from a study of identical twins. Study-wide results and limits: Shared out-of-frame alpha sequences (those common to twins) showed excess low generation probability. Within monozygotic twins, out-of-frame TCR alpha sharing was underestimated by the models.

Ten or more counts support this clonotype. What it recognizes is unknown. Germline V gives CDR1 MNHEY, CDR2 SVGAGI. This CDR3 contains 15 residues. Trimming at V came to 0 bases and at J to 3 bases, leaving 2 bases not matched to a gene. From the 5' RACE reads, TCRdb called clonotypes with MiXCR, one entry per CDR3 protein. The sample includes 350,000 to 450,000 distinct CDR3 sequences, approximately 17% of them seen just once. The sample was naive T cells sorted from blood. The chain employs TRBV6-5 and TRBJ2-1; 7 bases match TRBD2. This receptor was taken from a man aged 45-65 years in good health. CDR3 nucleotide sequence: TGTGCCAGCAGTTACTCGAGCGGGGTCTACAATGAGCAGTTCTTC. Amino acid sequence: CASSYSSGVYNEQFF.